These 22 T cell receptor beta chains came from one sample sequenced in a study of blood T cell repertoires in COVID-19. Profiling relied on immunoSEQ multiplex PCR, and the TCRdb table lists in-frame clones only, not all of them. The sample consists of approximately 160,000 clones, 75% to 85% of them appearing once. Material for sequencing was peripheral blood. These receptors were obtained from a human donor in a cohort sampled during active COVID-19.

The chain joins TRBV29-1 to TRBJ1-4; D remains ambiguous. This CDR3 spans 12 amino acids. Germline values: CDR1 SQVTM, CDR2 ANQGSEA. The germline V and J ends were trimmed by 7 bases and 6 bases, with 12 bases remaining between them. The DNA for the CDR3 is TGCAGCGCCCCCGGGGAGGATGAAAAACTGTTTTTT. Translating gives CSAPGEDEKLFF.

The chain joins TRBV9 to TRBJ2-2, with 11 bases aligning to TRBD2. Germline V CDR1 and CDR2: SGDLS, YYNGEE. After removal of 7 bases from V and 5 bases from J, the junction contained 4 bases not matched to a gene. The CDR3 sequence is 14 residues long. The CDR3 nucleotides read TGTGCCAGCGGGACTAGCGGACCTACCGGGGAGCTGTTTTTT. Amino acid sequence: CASGTSGPTGELFF.

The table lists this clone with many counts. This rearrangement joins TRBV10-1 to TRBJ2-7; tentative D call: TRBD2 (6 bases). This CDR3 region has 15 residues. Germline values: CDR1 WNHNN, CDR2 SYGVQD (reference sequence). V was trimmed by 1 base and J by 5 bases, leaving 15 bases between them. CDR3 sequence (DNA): TGCGCCAGCAGTGAGTTTGCCAGGGAGGCAAACGAGCAGTACTTC. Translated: CASSEFAREANEQYF.

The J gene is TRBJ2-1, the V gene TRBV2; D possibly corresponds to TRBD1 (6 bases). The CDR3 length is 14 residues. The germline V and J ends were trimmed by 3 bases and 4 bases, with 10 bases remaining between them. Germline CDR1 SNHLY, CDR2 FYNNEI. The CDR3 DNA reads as TGTGCCAGCAGTGAGGGGGCCCTGTACAATGAGCAGTTCTTC. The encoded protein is CASSEGALYNEQFF.

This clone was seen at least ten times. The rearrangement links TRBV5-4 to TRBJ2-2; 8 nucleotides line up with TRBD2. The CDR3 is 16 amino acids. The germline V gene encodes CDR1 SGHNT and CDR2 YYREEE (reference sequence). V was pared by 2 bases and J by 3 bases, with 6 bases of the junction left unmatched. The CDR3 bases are TGTGCCAGCAGCTTCGGGGGGGCGATGGACACCGGGGAGCTGTTTTTT. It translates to CASSFGGAMDTGELFF.

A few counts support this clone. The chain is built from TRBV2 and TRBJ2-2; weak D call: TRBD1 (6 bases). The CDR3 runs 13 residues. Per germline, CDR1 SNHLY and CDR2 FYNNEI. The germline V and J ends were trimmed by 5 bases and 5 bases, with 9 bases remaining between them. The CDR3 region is CASSLTGTGELFF. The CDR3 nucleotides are TGTGCCAGCAGTCTTACAGGGACCGGGGAGCTGTTTTTT.

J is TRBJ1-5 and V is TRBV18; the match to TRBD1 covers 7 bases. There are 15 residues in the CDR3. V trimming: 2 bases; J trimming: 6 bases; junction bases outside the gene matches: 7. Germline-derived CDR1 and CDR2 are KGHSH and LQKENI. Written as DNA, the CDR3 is TGTGCCAGCTCACCAGCGACAGGGACCGGTCAGCCCCAGCATTTT. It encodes CASSPATGTGQPQHF.

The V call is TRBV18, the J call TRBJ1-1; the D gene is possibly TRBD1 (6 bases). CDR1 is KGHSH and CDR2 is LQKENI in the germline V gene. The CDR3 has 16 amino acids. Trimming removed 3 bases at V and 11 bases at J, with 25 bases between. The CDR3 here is CASSPQDLGGRFEAFF. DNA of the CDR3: TGTGCCAGCTCACCTCAGGACCTGGGGGGGCGGTTTGAGGCTTTCTTT. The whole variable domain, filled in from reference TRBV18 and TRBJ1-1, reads NAGVMQNPRHLVRRRGQEARLRCSPMKGHSHVYWYRQLPEEGLKFMVYLQKENIIDESGMPKERFSAEFPKEGPSILRIQQVVRGDSAAYFCASSPQDLGGRFEAFFGQGTRLTVV.

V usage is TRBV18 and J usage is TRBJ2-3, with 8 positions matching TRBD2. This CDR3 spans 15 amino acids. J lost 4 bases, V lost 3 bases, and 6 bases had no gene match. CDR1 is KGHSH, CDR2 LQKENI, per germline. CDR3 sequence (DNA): TGTGCCAGCTCACCCCCGGGGGGGACCCCAGATACGCAGTATTTT. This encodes CASSPPGGTPDTQYF.

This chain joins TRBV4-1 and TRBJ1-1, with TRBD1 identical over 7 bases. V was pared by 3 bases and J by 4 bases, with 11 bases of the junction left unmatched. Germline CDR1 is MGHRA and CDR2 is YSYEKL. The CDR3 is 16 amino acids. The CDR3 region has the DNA TGCGCCAGCAGCCAGGACCGACAGGGAATGGGCACTGAAGCTTTCTTT. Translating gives CASSQDRQGMGTEAFF.

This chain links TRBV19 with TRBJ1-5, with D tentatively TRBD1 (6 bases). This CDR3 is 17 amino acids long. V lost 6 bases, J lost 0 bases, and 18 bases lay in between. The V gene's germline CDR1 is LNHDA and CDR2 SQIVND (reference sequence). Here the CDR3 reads CASREGHGTHSNQPQHF. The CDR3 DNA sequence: TGTGCCAGTAGGGAAGGGCACGGGACACATAGCAATCAGCCCCAGCATTTT.

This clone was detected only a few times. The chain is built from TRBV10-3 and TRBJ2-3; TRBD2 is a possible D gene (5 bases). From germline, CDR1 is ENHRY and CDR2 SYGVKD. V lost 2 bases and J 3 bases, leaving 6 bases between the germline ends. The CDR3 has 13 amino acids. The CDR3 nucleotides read TGTGCCATCAGTGAGAGACTAACAGATACGCAGTATTTT. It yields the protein CAISERLTDTQYF.

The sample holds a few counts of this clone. For the CDR3, the DNA is TGTGCCAGCAGCATTTACGGGACAGTCAACACCGGGGAGCTGTTTTTT. Translated: CASSIYGTVNTGELFF. The chain couples TRBV5-5 to TRBJ2-2; 7 bases line up with TRBD1. Germline V gene data show CDR1 as SGHKS and CDR2 as YYEKEE (reference sequence). The J segment lost 2 bases and the V segment lost 4 bases, leaving 8 bases of the junction unmatched. The CDR3 is 16 residues long.

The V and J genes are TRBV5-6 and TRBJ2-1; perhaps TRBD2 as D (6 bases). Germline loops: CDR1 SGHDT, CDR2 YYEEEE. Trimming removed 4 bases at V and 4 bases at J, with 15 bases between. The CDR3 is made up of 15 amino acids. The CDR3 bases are TGTGCCAGCAGCCCTCTGACTAGGAGGTACAATGAGCAGTTCTTC. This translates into CASSPLTRRYNEQFF. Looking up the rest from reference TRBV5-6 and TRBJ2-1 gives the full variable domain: DAGVTQSPTHLIKTRGQQVTLRCSPKSGHDTVSWYQQALGQGPQFIFQYYEEEERQRGNFPDRFSGHQFPNYSSELNVNALLLGDSALYLCASSPLTRRYNEQFFGPGTRLTVL.

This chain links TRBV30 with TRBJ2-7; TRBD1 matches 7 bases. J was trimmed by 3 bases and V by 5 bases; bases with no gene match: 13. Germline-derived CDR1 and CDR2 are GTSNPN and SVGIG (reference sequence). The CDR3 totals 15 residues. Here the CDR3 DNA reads TGTGCCTGGGGTGGGACAGCGGCCAAAAACTACGAGCAGTACTTC. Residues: CAWGGTAAKNYEQYF. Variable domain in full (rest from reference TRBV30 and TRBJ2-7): SQTIHQWPATLVQPVGSPLSLECTVEGTSNPNLYWYRQAAGRGLQLLFYSVGIGQISSEVPQNLSASRPQDRQFILSSKKLLLSDSGFYLCAWGGTAAKNYEQYFGPGTRLTVT.

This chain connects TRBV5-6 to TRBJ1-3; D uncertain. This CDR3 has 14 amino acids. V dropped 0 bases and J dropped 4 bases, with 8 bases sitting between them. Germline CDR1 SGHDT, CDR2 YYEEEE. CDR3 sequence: CASSLDLTGNTIYF. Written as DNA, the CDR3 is TGTGCCAGCAGCTTGGACTTAACGGGAAACACCATATATTTT.

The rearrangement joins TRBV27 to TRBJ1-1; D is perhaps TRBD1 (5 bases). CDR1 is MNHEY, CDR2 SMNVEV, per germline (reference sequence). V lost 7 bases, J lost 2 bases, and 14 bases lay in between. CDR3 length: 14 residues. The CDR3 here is CASTQGAANTEAFF. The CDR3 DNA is TGTGCCAGCACCCAAGGGGCAGCTAACACTGAAGCTTTCTTT.

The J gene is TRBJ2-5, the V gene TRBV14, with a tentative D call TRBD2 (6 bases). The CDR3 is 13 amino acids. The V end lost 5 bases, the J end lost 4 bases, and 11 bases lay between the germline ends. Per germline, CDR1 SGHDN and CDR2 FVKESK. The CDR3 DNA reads TGTGCCAGCAGCGGGGGACTCCTAGAGACCCAGTACTTC. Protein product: CASSGGLLETQYF.

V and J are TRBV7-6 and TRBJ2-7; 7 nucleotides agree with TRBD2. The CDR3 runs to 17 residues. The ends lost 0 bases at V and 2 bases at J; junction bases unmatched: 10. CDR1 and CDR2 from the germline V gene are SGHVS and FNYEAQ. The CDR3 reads CASSLAGGGLVPYEQYF. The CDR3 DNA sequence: TGTGCCAGCAGCTTAGCTGGGGGAGGGCTGGTACCCTACGAGCAGTACTTC.

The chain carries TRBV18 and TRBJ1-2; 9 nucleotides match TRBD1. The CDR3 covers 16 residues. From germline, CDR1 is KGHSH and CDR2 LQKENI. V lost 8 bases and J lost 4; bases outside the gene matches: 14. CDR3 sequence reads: CASTSEGQGTGYGYTF. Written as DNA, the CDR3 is TGTGCCAGCACGTCTGAGGGACAGGGTACCGGCTATGGCTACACCTTC. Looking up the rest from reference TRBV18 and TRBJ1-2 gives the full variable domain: NAGVMQNPRHLVRRRGQEARLRCSPMKGHSHVYWYRQLPEEGLKFMVYLQKENIIDESGMPKERFSAEFPKEGPSILRIQQVVRGDSAAYFCASTSEGQGTGYGYTFGSGTRLTVV.

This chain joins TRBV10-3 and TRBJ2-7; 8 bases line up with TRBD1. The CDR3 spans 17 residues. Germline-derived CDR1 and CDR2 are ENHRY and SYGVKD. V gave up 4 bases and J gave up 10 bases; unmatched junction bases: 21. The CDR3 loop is CAISVGQDREDFTGQYF. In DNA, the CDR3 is TGTGCCATCAGTGTGGGACAGGACAGGGAGGATTTTACCGGACAGTACTTC.

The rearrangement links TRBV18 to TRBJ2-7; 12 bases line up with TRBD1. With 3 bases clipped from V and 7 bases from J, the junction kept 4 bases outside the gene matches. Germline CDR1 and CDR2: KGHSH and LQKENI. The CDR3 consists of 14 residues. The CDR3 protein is CASSPGQGAGEQYF. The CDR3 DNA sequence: TGTGCCAGCTCACCGGGACAGGGGGCGGGTGAGCAGTACTTC.